The clone carrying this T cell receptor beta chain was counted only a few times. The same CDR3 can be traced to other DNA sequences in this sample. Some clones are missing from TCRdb's copy, which holds only in-frame ones; the method was immunoSEQ multiplex PCR. In the table there are about 690,000 clones, 90% of which are singletons. The data belong to a study of shared clonotypes between healthy human individuals. Germline CDR1 LNHDA, CDR2 SQIVND (reference sequence). The CDR3 extends over 12 amino acids. The germline V and J ends were trimmed by 1 base and 5 bases, with 5 bases remaining between them.

The V and J genes are TRBV19 and TRBJ1-1; no reliable D call. The sequence derives from a man between 18 and 35 years old in good health. Some clones in this sample may be carry-over from other donors' samples. Sample: memory CD8+ T cells from PBMCs. Noted subset: CD45RO+ cells pooled with CCR7-negative TemRA cells. CDR3 protein: CASSIGWTEAFF. CDR3 nucleotides: TGTGCCAGTAGTATAGGCTGGACTGAAGCTTTCTTT. The entire variable domain, with the rest obtained from reference TRBV19 and TRBJ1-1, is as follows: DGGITQSPKYLFRKEGQNVTLSCEQNLNHDAMYWYRQDPGQGLRLIYYSQIVNDFQKGDIAEGYSVSREKKESFPLTVTSAQKNPTAFYLCASSIGWTEAFFGQGTRLTVV.